The source of this T cell receptor beta chain is a study of blood T cell repertoires in COVID-19 (TCRdb year 2020). General notes on the study: Samples covering the acute and convalescent phases of COVID-19 were provided by collaborators in the United States, Italy and Spain. Deeply sampled blood TCRbeta repertoires from subjects exposed to, actively infected with, or recovered from COVID-19 were included in the dataset. Where available, HLA class I and class II types were obtained from metadata supplied by the sample provider rather than from assay-based typing. Samples came from the ongoing ImmuneRACE study (first 160 participants) plus 1,254 subjects from 6 global collaborators. Sample metadata almost always included a de-identified subject ID, COVID-19 status, age in years and sex. The repertoires were made available in a free public database intended to serve as a resource for research on the immune response to SARS-CoV-2. The material from the prospective study consisted of cDNA or gDNA derived from T cells, B-cell-depleted T cells, or PBMCs.

As encoded in the germline V gene (reference sequence), CDR1 is MNHEY while CDR2 is SMNVEV. There are 14 amino acids in the CDR3, from cysteine to phenylalanine inclusive. Kept here is only the CDR3 DNA, which spans 42 bases and is read in frame from base 1. Here V drops 4 bases and J drops 6 bases, and the junction holds 8 bases not matched to any gene. One collaborating source in Seattle enrolled patients while the patients were actively infected and followed the patients over time throughout the course of disease. Whole blood was collected in K2EDTA tubes by collaborating institutions according to the institutions' own protocols. Collaborator samples were shipped for TCRbeta analysis as frozen whole blood, isolated PBMCs, or DNA extracted from either sample type. Paper-wide results and their limitations: Clinical and demographic metadata were provided uncurated, with the amount varying by source and participant.

This clone was seen only a few times. Its recognized antigen is unknown. The input lacks base qualities; no much larger clone sits a single base away. TCRbeta CDR3 regions were amplified from genomic DNA using the immunoSEQ Assay, a bias-controlled multiplex PCR. From the authors' description of their analysis: Nucleated cell counts per sample were estimated from amplification of reference gene primers within the assay. To quantify the absolute abundance of each unique TCRbeta CDR3 rearrangement, sequence reads were collapsed and filtered. Productive Simpson clonality was computed per sample as the square root of Simpson's diversity index over productive rearrangements. TCRdb mirrors the immuneACCESS table, restricted to in-frame sequences. Some clones are absent from its copies; in checked studies, under half trace to an unresolved V gene, and the reason for the others is unknown. From that table come the V and J calls and clone size; the DNA was used to work out D and trimming. This sample lists 150,000 to 200,000 clones; around four fifths were detected once. The ten largest account for 0.9% to 0.95% of the sample.

Input material: peripheral blood. This TCR came from a man in his fifties or sixties with COVID-19, enrolled during active disease. The rearrangement joined TRBV27 to TRBJ1-1, and TRBD1 matches 7 of the central bases. The CDR3 protein: CASSSRQGTPEAFF. The DNA sequence is as follows: TGTGCCAGCAGTTCCCGACAGGGCACCCCTGAAGCTTTCTTT.